These 10 T cell receptor beta chains share one sample of origin, sequenced in a study of blood T cell repertoires in COVID-19. The assay was immunoSEQ multiplex PCR, and TCRdb's table has in-frame clones only and misses some. The table has some 270,000 clones, roughly nine tenths seen once. Sequencing was performed on peripheral blood. Receptor source: a man aged 50 to 60 with acute or convalescent COVID-19.

The V call is TRBV18, the J call TRBJ2-4, with 11 bases that match TRBD2. Trimming at V came to 3 bases and at J to 5 bases, leaving 0 bases not matched to a gene. Per the germline V gene, CDR1 is KGHSH and CDR2 is LQKENI. The CDR3 length is 14 residues. DNA of the CDR3: TGTGCCAGCTCACCGGGACTAGCGGAAAACATTCAGTACTTC. The encoded protein is CASSPGLAENIQYF. The complete variable domain, with remaining parts taken from reference TRBV18 and TRBJ2-4, reads NAGVMQNPRHLVRRRGQEARLRCSPMKGHSHVYWYRQLPEEGLKFMVYLQKENIIDESGMPKERFSAEFPKEGPSILRIQQVVRGDSAAYFCASSPGLAENIQYFGAGTRLSVL.

In regard to this clone: The junction departs from germline at one end; a sequencing error may be responsible. The V call is TRBV5-1, the J call TRBJ2-1, with D tentatively TRBD2 (5 bases). This CDR3 is built from 15 residues. Looked up from germline, CDR1 is SGHRS and CDR2 is YFSETQ. CDR3 nucleotide sequence: TGCGCCAGCAGGTTGGACGGAGGCACCTACAATGAGCAGTTCTTC. Residues: CASRLDGGTYNEQFF. Supplemented by reference TRBV5-1 and TRBJ2-1, the full variable domain reads KAGVTQTPRYLIKTRGQQVTLSCSPISGHRSVSWYQQTPGQGLQFLFEYFSETQRNKGNFPGRFSGRQFSNSRSEMNVSTLELGDSALYLCASRLDGGTYNEQFFGPGTRLTVL.

The chain couples TRBV10-3 to TRBJ1-1, with 8 nucleotides matching TRBD1. The germline V gene encodes CDR1 ENHRY and CDR2 SYGVKD. The CDR3 length is 12 residues. Trimming took 6 bases from V and 8 from J; bases not matched to a gene: 5. In DNA form, the CDR3 reads TGTGCCATCAGCCGGGACAGGTTCGAAGCTTTCTTT. This encodes CAISRDRFEAFF.

V and J are TRBV11-2 and TRBJ1-4, with 7 positions matching TRBD1. Trimming took 6 bases from V and 9 from J; bases not matched to a gene: 10. The CDR3 runs 14 residues. In germline, CDR1 is SGHAT, CDR2 FQNNGV. CDR3 DNA: TGTGCCAGCAGTAAGACAGGGCCGGGAAAAAAACTGTTTTTT. Protein sequence: CASSKTGPGKKLFF. The whole variable domain, filled in from reference TRBV11-2 and TRBJ1-4, reads EAGVAQSPRYKIIEKRQSVAFWCNPISGHATLYWYQQILGQGPKLLIQFQNNGVVDDSQLPKDRFSAERLKGVDSTLKIQPAKLEDSAVYLCASSKTGPGKKLFFGSGTQLSVL.

The chain uses TRBV19 and TRBJ1-1; TRBD1 might be the D (6 bases). CDR1 and CDR2 from the germline V gene are LNHDA and SQIVND (reference sequence). The germline V and J ends were trimmed by 6 bases and 8 bases, with 13 bases remaining between them. The CDR3 covers 12 residues. The CDR3 DNA reads as TGTGCCAGTAGCCCACAGGGAGGGGAAGCTTTCTTT. This encodes CASSPQGGEAFF.

The chain links TRBV20-1 to TRBJ2-7; weak D call: TRBD1 (6 bases). The CDR3 is 12 residues long. Germline CDR1 and CDR2: DFQATT and SNEGSKA (reference sequence). V lost 3 bases and J lost 7, with 13 bases in between. CDR3 sequence: CSASPQGREQYF. The CDR3 DNA follows: TGCAGTGCTAGTCCGCAGGGGCGGGAGCAGTACTTC.

The chain joins TRBV18 to TRBJ1-5; D may be TRBD1 (6 bases). Germline loops: CDR1 KGHSH, CDR2 LQKENI. The ends were cut back, 4 bases at V and 1 base at J, with 11 bases in the middle. The CDR3 has 15 amino acids. Written as DNA, the CDR3 is TGTGCCAGCTCACTGTCAGGGGCCAGCAATCAGCCCCAGCATTTT. This gives the protein CASSLSGASNQPQHF.

The rearrangement uses TRBV11-2 and TRBJ1-1; 8 nucleotides align to TRBD1. The CDR3 runs to 14 residues. CDR1 and CDR2 from the germline V gene are SGHAT and FQNNGV. With 3 bases clipped from V and 3 bases from J, the junction kept 3 bases outside the gene matches. CDR3 sequence: CASSFQGADTEAFF. CDR3 bases: TGTGCCAGCAGCTTCCAGGGGGCCGACACTGAAGCTTTCTTT.

This clone has a single count. The CDR3 DNA reads TGTGCCAGCTCACCCCAGGGGAAGGCCAAAAACATTCAGTACTTC. It translates to CASSPQGKAKNIQYF. V gene TRBV18 combines with J gene TRBJ2-4, with TRBD1 as a possible D gene (6 bases). Trimming cost V 3 bases and J 1 base, with 10 bases left between them. CDR1 is KGHSH and CDR2 is LQKENI in the germline V gene. This CDR3 spans 15 amino acids.

V usage is TRBV9 and J usage is TRBJ1-5, with no clear D. The V end was cut by 1 base, the J end by 9 bases, with 11 bases between. Germline V gives CDR1 SGDLS, CDR2 YYNGEE. CDR3 length equals 13 residues. In nucleotides, the CDR3 is TGTGCCAGCAGCGTATCGCCGGAGAGGCCCCAGCATTTT. Its translation is CASSVSPERPQHF.